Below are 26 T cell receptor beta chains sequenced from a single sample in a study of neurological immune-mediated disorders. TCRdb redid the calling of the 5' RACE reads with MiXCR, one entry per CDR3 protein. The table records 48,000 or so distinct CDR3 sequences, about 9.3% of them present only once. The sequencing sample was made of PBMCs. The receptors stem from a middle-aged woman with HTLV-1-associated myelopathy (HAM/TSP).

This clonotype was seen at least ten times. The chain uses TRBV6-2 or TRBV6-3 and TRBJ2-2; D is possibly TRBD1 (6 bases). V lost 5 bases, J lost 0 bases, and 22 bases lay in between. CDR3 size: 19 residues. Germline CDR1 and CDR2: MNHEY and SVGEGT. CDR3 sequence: CASSRGTLTTHANTGELFF. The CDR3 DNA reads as TGTGCCAGCAGTAGAGGGACATTAACTACTCACGCGAACACCGGGGAGCTGTTTTTT.

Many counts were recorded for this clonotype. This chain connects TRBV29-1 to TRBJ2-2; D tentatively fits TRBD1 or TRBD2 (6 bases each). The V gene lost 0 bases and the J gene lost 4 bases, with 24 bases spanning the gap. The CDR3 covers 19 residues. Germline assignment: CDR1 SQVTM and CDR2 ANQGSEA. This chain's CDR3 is CSVEDRTGTKGGGTGELFF. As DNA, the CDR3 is TGCAGCGTTGAAGATCGTACCGGGACAAAAGGGGGAGGCACCGGGGAGCTGTTTTTT.

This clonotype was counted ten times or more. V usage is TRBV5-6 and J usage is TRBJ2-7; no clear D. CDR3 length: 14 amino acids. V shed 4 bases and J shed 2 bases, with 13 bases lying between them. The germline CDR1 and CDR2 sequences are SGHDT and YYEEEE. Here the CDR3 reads CASSPPPPAYEQYF. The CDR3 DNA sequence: TGTGCCAGCAGCCCTCCGCCTCCGGCCTACGAGCAGTACTTC.

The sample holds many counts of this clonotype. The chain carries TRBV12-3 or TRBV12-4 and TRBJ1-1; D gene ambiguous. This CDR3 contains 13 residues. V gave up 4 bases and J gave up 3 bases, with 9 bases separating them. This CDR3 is CASSWTEDTEAFF. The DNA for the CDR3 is TGTGCCAGCAGTTGGACCGAGGACACTGAAGCTTTCTTT.

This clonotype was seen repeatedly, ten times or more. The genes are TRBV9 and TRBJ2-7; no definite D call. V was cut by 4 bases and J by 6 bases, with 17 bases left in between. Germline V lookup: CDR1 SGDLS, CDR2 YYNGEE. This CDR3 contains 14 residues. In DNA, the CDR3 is TGTGCCAGCAGCTCCACCCCGTGGGGTTCCGAGCAGTACTTC. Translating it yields CASSSTPWGSEQYF. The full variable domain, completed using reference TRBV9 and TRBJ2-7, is DSGVTQTPKHLITATGQRVTLRCSPRSGDLSVYWYQQSLDQGLQFLIQYYNGEERAKGNILERFSAQQFPDLHSELNLSSLELGDSALYFCASSSTPWGSEQYFGPGTRLTVT.

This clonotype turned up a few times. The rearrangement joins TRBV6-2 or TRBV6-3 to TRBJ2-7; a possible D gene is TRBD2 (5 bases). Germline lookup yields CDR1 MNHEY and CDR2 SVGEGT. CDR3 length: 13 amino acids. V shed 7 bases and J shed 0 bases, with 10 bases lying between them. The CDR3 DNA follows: TGTGCCAGCACAAACGGACTCTCCTACGAGCAGTACTTC. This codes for CASTNGLSYEQYF.

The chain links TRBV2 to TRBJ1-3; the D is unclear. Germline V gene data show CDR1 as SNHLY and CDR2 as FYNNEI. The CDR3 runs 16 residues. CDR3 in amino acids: CARSESRALSGNTIYF. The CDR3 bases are TGTGCAAGAAGTGAAAGTAGGGCCCTCTCTGGAAACACCATATATTTT.

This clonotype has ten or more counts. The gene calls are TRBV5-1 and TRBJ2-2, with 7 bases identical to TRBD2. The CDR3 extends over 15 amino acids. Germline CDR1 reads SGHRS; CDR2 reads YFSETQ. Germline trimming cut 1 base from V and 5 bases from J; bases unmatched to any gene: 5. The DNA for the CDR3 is TGCGCCAGCAGCTTGACATCAGCGGGGACCGGGGAGCTGTTTTTT. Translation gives CASSLTSAGTGELFF. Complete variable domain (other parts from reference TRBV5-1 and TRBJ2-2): KAGVTQTPRYLIKTRGQQVTLSCSPISGHRSVSWYQQTPGQGLQFLFEYFSETQRNKGNFPGRFSGRQFSNSRSEMNVSTLELGDSALYLCASSLTSAGTGELFFGEGSRLTVL.

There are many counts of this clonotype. CDR3 coding DNA: TGTGCCAGCAGTAAGGCGGGGTCGAACACTGAAGCTTTCTTT. This encodes CASSKAGSNTEAFF. The genes are TRBV12-3 or TRBV12-4 and TRBJ1-1; D not resolved. With 5 bases removed from V and 1 base from J, the gap between germline ends came to 11 bases. CDR3 length: 14 amino acids.

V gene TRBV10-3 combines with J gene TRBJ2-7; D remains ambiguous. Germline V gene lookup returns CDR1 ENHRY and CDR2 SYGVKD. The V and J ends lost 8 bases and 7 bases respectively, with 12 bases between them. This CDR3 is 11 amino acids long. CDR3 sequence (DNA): TGTGCCATCGGCTCTACAAGGGAGCAGTACTTC. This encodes CAIGSTREQYF.

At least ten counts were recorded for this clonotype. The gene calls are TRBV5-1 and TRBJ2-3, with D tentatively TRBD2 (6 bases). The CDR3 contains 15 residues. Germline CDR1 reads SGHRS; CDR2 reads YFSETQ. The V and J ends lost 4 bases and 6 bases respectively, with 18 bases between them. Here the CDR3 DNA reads TGCGCCAGCAGCCGCCTTGGGACTCCAGGGGATACGCAGTATTTT. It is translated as CASSRLGTPGDTQYF.

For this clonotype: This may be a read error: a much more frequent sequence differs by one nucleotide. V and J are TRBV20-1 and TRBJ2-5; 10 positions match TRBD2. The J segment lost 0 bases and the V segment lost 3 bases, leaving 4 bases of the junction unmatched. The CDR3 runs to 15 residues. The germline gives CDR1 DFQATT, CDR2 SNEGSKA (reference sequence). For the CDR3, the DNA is TGCAGTGCTAGTGTCCTAGCGGGGGACCAAGAGACCCAGTACTTC. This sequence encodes CSASVLAGDQETQYF.

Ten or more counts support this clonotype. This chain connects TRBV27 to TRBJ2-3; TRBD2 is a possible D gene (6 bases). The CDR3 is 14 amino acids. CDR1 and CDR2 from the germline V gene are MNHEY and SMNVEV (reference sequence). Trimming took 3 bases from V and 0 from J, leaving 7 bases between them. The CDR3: CASSLGLSTDTQYF. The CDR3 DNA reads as TGTGCCAGCAGTTTGGGACTCAGCACAGATACGCAGTATTTT.

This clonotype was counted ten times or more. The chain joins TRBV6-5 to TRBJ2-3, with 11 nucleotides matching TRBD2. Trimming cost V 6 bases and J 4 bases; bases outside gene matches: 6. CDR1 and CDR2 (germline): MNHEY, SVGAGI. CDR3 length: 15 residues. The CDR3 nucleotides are TGTGCCAGCAGGGGCACTAGCGGGGGCTCAGATACGCAGTATTTT. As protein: CASRGTSGGSDTQYF.

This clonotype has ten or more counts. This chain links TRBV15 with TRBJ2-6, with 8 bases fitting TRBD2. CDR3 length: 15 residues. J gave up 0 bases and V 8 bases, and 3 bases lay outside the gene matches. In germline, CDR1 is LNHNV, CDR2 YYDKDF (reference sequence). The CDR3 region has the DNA TGTGCCACCGGACGGGGGGGCTCTGGGGCCAACGTCCTGACTTTC. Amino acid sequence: CATGRGGSGANVLTF.

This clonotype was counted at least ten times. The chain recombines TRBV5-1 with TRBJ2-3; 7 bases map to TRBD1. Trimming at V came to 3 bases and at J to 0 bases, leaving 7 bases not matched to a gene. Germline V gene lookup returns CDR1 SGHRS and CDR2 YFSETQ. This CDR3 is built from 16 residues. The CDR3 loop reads CASSSQGESSTDTQYF. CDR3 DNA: TGCGCCAGCAGCTCGCAGGGGGAGTCTAGCACAGATACGCAGTATTTT.

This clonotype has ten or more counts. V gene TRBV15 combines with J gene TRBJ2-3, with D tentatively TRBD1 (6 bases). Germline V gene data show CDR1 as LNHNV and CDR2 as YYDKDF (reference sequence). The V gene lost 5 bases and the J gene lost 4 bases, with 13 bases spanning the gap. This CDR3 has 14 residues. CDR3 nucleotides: TGTGCCACCAGCGGCACGGACAGCGCAGATACGCAGTATTTT. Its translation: CATSGTDSADTQYF.

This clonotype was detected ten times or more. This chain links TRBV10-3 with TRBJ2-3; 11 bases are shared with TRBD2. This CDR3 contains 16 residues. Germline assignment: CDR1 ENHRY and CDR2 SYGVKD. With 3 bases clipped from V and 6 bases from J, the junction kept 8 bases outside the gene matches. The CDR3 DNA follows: TGTGCCATCAGTGAATTTCTAGCGGGGGGTTTGGATACGCAGTATTTT. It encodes CAISEFLAGGLDTQYF.

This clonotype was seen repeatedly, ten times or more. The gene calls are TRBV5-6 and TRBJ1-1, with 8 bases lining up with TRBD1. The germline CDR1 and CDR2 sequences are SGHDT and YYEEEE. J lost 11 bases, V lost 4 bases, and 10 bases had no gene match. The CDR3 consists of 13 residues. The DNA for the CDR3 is TGTGCCAGCAGCAGTGCAGGGGGCACGGCCGCTTTCTTT. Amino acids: CASSSAGGTAAFF.

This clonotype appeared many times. The CDR3 sequence is CASTLRMQETQYF. The CDR3 DNA reads as TGTGCCAGCACATTACGGATGCAAGAGACCCAGTACTTC. The chain uses TRBV12-3 or TRBV12-4 and TRBJ2-5; D not resolved. This CDR3 contains 13 residues. Trimming cost V 7 bases and J 2 bases, with 11 bases left between them.

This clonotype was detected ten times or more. The CDR3 protein is CASSPRTGWWEQYF. For the CDR3, the DNA is TGCGCCAGCAGCCCCCGGACAGGGTGGTGGGAGCAGTACTTC. The chain combines TRBV4-1 with TRBJ2-7, with 8 bases aligning to TRBD1. From germline, CDR1 is MGHRA and CDR2 YSYEKL. The CDR3 totals 14 residues. The V gene end was trimmed by 4 bases and the J gene end by 7 bases; junction bases not matched to a gene: 9.

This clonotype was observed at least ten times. CDR3 in DNA: TGTGCCAGCAGCTCCAGGTGGACTGAAGCTTTCTTT. The encoded protein is CASSSRWTEAFF. This chain connects TRBV5-6 to TRBJ1-1; D is unclear. V was pared by 3 bases and J by 5 bases, with 8 bases between. The CDR3 runs to 12 residues. In germline, CDR1 is SGHDT, CDR2 YYEEEE.

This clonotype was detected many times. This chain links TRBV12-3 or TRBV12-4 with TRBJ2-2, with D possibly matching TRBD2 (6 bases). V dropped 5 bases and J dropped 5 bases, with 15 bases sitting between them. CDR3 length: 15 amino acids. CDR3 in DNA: TGTGCCAGCAGTAGTCTCTCGGGAGCTACCGGGGAGCTGTTTTTT. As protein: CASSSLSGATGELFF.

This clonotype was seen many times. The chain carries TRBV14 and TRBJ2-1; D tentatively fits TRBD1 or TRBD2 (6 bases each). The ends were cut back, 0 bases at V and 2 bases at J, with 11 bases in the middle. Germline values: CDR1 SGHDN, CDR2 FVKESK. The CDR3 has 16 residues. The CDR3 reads CASSQDFGGPYNEQFF. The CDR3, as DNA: TGTGCCAGCAGCCAAGATTTCGGGGGCCCCTACAATGAGCAGTTCTTC.

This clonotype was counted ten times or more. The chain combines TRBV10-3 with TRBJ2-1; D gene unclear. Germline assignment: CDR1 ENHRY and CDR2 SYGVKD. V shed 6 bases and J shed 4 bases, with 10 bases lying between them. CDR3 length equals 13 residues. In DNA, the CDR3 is TGTGCCATCAGATTGGACGGTTACAATGAGCAGTTCTTC. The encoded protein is CAIRLDGYNEQFF.

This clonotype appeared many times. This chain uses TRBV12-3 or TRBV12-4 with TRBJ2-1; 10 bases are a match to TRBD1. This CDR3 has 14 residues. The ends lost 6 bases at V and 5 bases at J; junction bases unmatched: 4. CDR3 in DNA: TGTGCCAGCAGCCAGGGACAGGGGAACAATGAGCAGTTCTTC. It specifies CASSQGQGNNEQFF.